This is a list of T cell receptor beta chains from one sample in a study of beta chain features in type 1 diabetes. This table comes from immunoSEQ multiplex PCR, and its TCRdb copy is limited to in-frame clones, with some not included. The sample has under 850,000 clones, 13% seen once. Sequenced input: naive CD4+ T cells from blood. Receptors originate from a man aged 18 to 30 with type 1 diabetes. Both conserved end residues are part of each CDR3. Fields, in order: CDR3 length, J gene, clone size, D gene, V gene, CDR3 protein, CDR3 DNA. D genes are given only for firm matches. Some rows mark clone size as missing; the rest say once, few, many or name a class of expanded clone.

16 TRBJ2-5 - - TRBV18 CASSPPGLRKVETQYF TGTGCCAGCTCACCTCCGGGACTCAGAAAAGTAGAGACCCAGTACTTC
15 TRBJ2-6 - - TRBV5-1 CASSDGFSGANVLTF TGCGCCAGCAGCGACGGGTTCTCTGGGGCCAACGTCCTGACTTTC
15 TRBJ2-5 - - TRBV2 CASRARTILGETQYF TGTGCCAGCAGGGCCCGGACAATCTTGGGGGAGACCCAGTACTTC
16 TRBJ1-6 - - TRBV2 CASNPKGSSYNSPLHF TGTGCCAGCAATCCGAAGGGGAGCTCCTATAATTCACCCCTCCACTTT
14 TRBJ2-1 - - TRBV5-1 CASSSLGGDNEQFF TGCGCCAGCAGCTCCCTCGGAGGGGACAATGAGCAGTTCTTC
17 TRBJ2-4 few TRBD1 TRBV27 CASTPGQGRLGENIQYF TGTGCCAGCACCCCGGGACAGGGTCGCTTAGGGGAAAACATTCAGTACTTC
15 TRBJ1-5 few - TRBV7-2 CASSLVWGANQPQHF TGTGCCAGCAGCTTAGTATGGGGCGCCAATCAGCCCCAGCATTTT
11 TRBJ1-2 few - TRBV30 CAWSRSSGYTF TGTGCCTGGAGTCGGTCAAGTGGCTACACCTTC
11 TRBJ2-4 few TRBD1 TRBV6-5 CASGTENIQYF TGTGCCAGTGGGACAGAAAACATTCAGTACTTC
13 TRBJ2-7 few - TRBV19 CASSKEGSYEQYF TGTGCCAGTAGTAAGGAGGGATCCTACGAGCAGTACTTC
15 TRBJ1-6 - - TRBV19 CASSPTGPYNSPLHF TGTGCCAGTAGTCCCACCGGGCCTTATAATTCACCCCTCCACTTT
14 TRBJ2-5 - - TRBV6-1 CASSEGWAQETQYF TGTGCCAGCAGTGAGGGGTGGGCACAAGAGACCCAGTACTTC
16 TRBJ2-7 few - TRBV29-1 CSVEVSRVGRAYEQYF TGCAGCGTTGAAGTCTCCCGCGTTGGCAGGGCCTACGAGCAGTACTTC
12 TRBJ1-1 - - TRBV5-4 CASSLPGTEAFF TGTGCCAGCAGCTTGCCGGGGACTGAAGCTTTCTTT
13 TRBJ2-7 few TRBD1 TRBV7-6 CASSWDRADEQYF TGTGCCAGCAGCTGGGACAGGGCCGACGAGCAGTACTTC
14 TRBJ1-2 few TRBD1 TRBV18 CASSPRTGIDGYTF TGTGCCAGCTCACCACGGACAGGGATAGATGGCTACACCTTC
15 TRBJ2-1 - TRBD1 TRBV10-3 CAIRPGQGYYNEQFF TGTGCCATCAGACCGGGACAGGGTTACTACAATGAGCAGTTCTTC
12 TRBJ1-2 few - TRBV10-3 CAISEIGEGYTF TGTGCCATCAGTGAAATTGGGGAAGGCTACACCTTC
14 TRBJ2-7 - - TRBV25-1 CASSDLTEAYEQYF TGTGCCAGCAGTGACTTGACGGAGGCCTACGAGCAGTACTTC
14 TRBJ1-1 few - TRBV19 CASSMTSMNTEAFF TGTGCCAGTAGTATGACATCCATGAACACTGAAGCTTTCTTT
14 TRBJ1-5 few - TRBV5-8 CASSATGSNQPQHF TGTGCCAGCAGCGCCACAGGGAGCAATCAGCCCCAGCATTTT
13 TRBJ1-1 - TRBD1 TRBV28 CASSYTDRGRAFF TGTGCCAGCAGTTACACCGACAGGGGCCGAGCTTTCTTT
15 TRBJ2-1 few - TRBV4-1 CASSPPLPSDNEQFF TGCGCCAGCAGCCCACCTCTACCGAGTGACAATGAGCAGTTCTTC
15 TRBJ1-1 few - TRBV9 CASSPQYAENTEAFF TGTGCCAGCAGCCCTCAGTATGCCGAGAACACTGAAGCTTTCTTT
19 TRBJ2-1 few - TRBV7-6 CASSLETIGSGGVWNEQFF TGTGCCAGCAGCTTAGAAACGATCGGTAGCGGAGGGGTCTGGAATGAGCAGTTCTTC
15 TRBJ2-2 - - TRBV5-1 CASSLGQEFTGELFF TGCGCCAGCAGCTTGGGGCAGGAGTTTACCGGGGAGCTGTTTTTT
19 TRBJ2-6 - TRBD1 TRBV7-2 CASSLTGTGGRYGANVLTF TGTGCCAGCAGCTTAACGGGGACAGGGGGCCGGTATGGGGCCAACGTCCTGACTTTC
16 TRBJ2-6 - - TRBV23-1 CASSGRGKVVANVLTF TGCGCCAGCAGTGGACGGGGTAAAGTAGTCGCCAACGTCCTGACTTTC
13 TRBJ1-1 few - TRBV6-5 CASKTEYATEAFF TGTGCCAGCAAGACGGAATATGCCACTGAAGCTTTCTTT
15 TRBJ2-6 - - TRBV6-1 CASSDDISGANVLTF TGTGCCAGCAGTGATGACATCTCTGGGGCCAACGTCCTGACTTTC
15 TRBJ2-5 - - TRBV5-1 CASSLEVGPRETQYF TGCGCCAGCAGCTTGGAGGTCGGTCCCCGGGAGACCCAGTACTTC
15 TRBJ1-1 - - TRBV7-9 CASRLTQATNTEAFF TGTGCCAGCAGACTAACCCAGGCTACGAACACTGAAGCTTTCTTT
16 TRBJ2-1 - - TRBV28 CASSLSAGARGNEQFF TGTGCCAGCAGTTTATCCGCGGGGGCCCGAGGGAATGAGCAGTTCTTC
13 TRBJ2-7 few - TRBV30 CAYSGQSSYEQYF TGTGCCTACTCAGGACAGAGCTCCTACGAGCAGTACTTC
13 TRBJ1-2 - - TRBV30 CAWSRDLSDGYTF TGTGCCTGGAGTAGGGATCTTTCTGATGGCTACACCTTC
19 TRBJ2-5 - TRBD1 TRBV27 CASSPLMGTNRGAQETQYF TGTGCCAGCAGTCCACTTATGGGCACTAACAGGGGGGCCCAAGAGACCCAGTACTTC
13 TRBJ2-5 few - TRBV18 CASSPTGQETQYF TGTGCCAGCTCACCCACAGGGCAAGAGACCCAGTACTTC
12 TRBJ2-5 - - TRBV28 CASSLLRETQYF TGTGCCAGCAGTTTACTAAGGGAGACCCAGTACTTC
18 TRBJ2-5 few - TRBV4-1 CASSQGWGRWGRGETQYF TGCGCCAGCAGCCAAGGCTGGGGGAGATGGGGACGGGGAGAGACCCAGTACTTC
14 TRBJ1-4 few - TRBV5-6 CASSLGRINEKLFF TGTGCCAGCAGCTTGGGACGGATTAATGAAAAACTGTTTTTT
12 TRBJ2-5 few - TRBV10-1 CASGWNQETQYF TGCGCCAGCGGGTGGAATCAGGAGACCCAGTACTTC
20 TRBJ1-3 - TRBD1 TRBV4-1 CASSQDFGTGVLMGGNTIYF TGCGCCAGCAGCCAAGATTTTGGGACAGGGGTGCTGATGGGTGGAAACACCATATATTTT
14 TRBJ2-7 - - TRBV30 CAWSVGVGSYEQYF TGTGCCTGGAGTGTTGGGGTTGGCTCCTACGAGCAGTACTTC
15 TRBJ1-1 - - TRBV6-5 CASSGLSGEGTEAFF TGTGCCAGCAGTGGGCTTTCGGGGGAGGGCACTGAAGCTTTCTTT
14 TRBJ1-4 - - TRBV7-2 CASSARFSGEKLFF TGTGCCAGCAGCGCCCGGTTTTCGGGTGAAAAACTGTTTTTT
15 TRBJ2-7 - - TRBV4-1 CASSQEPGHTYEQYF TGCGCCAGCAGCCAGGAACCGGGACACACTTACGAGCAGTACTTC
15 TRBJ1-1 few TRBD1 TRBV7-9 CASSFTGQGNTEAFF TGTGCCAGCAGCTTCACGGGACAGGGAAACACTGAAGCTTTCTTT
14 TRBJ1-1 few - TRBV7-9 CASSFREGVTEAFF TGTGCCAGCAGCTTCCGCGAGGGTGTAACTGAAGCTTTCTTT
12 TRBJ1-5 once - TRBV6-1 CASSDGHQPQHF TGTGCCAGCAGTGACGGACATCAGCCCCAGCATTTT
14 TRBJ2-5 - TRBD1 TRBV2 CASSDRGGQETQYF TGTGCCAGCAGCGACAGGGGGGGTCAAGAGACCCAGTACTTC
14 TRBJ1-2 few TRBD1 TRBV2 CASRGQGTNYGYTF TGTGCCAGCAGGGGACAGGGAACTAACTATGGCTACACCTTC
15 TRBJ2-1 few - TRBV2 CASLGTSAPDNEQFF TGTGCCAGCTTAGGCACTTCGGCTCCCGACAATGAGCAGTTCTTC
16 TRBJ1-1 - - TRBV7-9 CASSLGQGIMNTEAFF TGTGCCAGCAGCTTAGGGCAGGGGATCATGAACACTGAAGCTTTCTTT
18 TRBJ2-3 few - TRBV15 CATSRDVGIGAGTDTQYF TGTGCCACCAGCAGAGATGTGGGAATAGGGGCGGGCACAGATACGCAGTATTTT
14 TRBJ2-7 few - TRBV7-2 CASSLGISSYEQYF TGTGCCAGCAGCTTGGGGATTAGCTCCTACGAGCAGTACTTC
16 TRBJ2-1 - - TRBV9 CASSVALTAPYNEQFF TGTGCCAGCAGCGTAGCACTTACCGCCCCCTACAATGAGCAGTTCTTC
15 TRBJ2-7 - TRBD1 TRBV30 CAWSIGGQGAYEQYF TGTGCCTGGAGTATAGGGGGACAGGGGGCTTACGAGCAGTACTTC
14 TRBJ2-1 - - TRBV6-5 CASSSYSGKGTQFF TGTGCCAGCAGCTCTTATTCAGGGAAGGGTACGCAGTTCTTC
16 TRBJ1-2 - TRBD1 TRBV7-9 CASSVHGTGMVGGYTF TGTGCCAGCAGCGTCCACGGGACAGGGATGGTCGGCGGCTACACCTTC